The sequence of this T cell receptor (beta chain) was determined in a study of blood T cell repertoires in COVID-19. Clones were read by immunoSEQ multiplex PCR, and TCRdb kept only the in-frame ones, dropping some. Among 56,000 or so clones, 86% were seen once, and the ten largest hold approximately 29%. Germline assignment: CDR1 MDHEN and CDR2 SYDVKM. Trimming stripped 2 bases from V and 6 bases from J, with 11 bases between. The CDR3 is made up of 14 amino acids. Material: peripheral blood. This receptor was taken from a human donor in a cohort sampled during active COVID-19. This chain connects TRBV28 to TRBJ1-5, with D possibly matching TRBD1 (6 bases). CDR3 nucleotide sequence: TGTGCCAGCAGTTTAACAGGGACGGCTCAGCCCCAGCATTTT. This translates into CASSLTGTAQPQHF.